Listed below are T cell receptor beta chains from one sample, sequenced in a study of radiation and T cells in renal cell carcinoma. Method: immunoSEQ multiplex PCR; TCRdb's copy keeps in-frame clones and lacks some. The sample holds 150,000 or so clones, around 89% seen once. This specimen was blood, taken from a patient whose treatment included radiotherapy and nephrectomy. These receptors were obtained from a woman aged 45-65 years with renal cell carcinoma. CDR3s include the opening cysteine and the closing phenylalanine or tryptophan. Fields, in order: V gene, J gene, D gene, clone size, CDR3 protein, CDR3 DNA. The D gene is left open where the match is weak. The size of a clone is reported for some rows only, either as once, few or many, or as a class for expanded clones.

v_gene: TRBV18; j_gene: TRBJ2-1; d_gene: .; abundance: .; CDR3aa: CASSLSNEQFF; CDR3nt: TGTGCCAGCTCACTATCCAATGAGCAGTTCTTC
v_gene: TRBV5-6; j_gene: TRBJ2-2; d_gene: TRBD2; abundance: once; CDR3aa: CASSRIAGVSTGELFF; CDR3nt: TGTGCCAGCAGCCGAATAGCGGGGGTGAGCACCGGGGAGCTGTTTTTT
v_gene: TRBV30; j_gene: TRBJ1-2; d_gene: .; abundance: .; CDR3aa: CAWTGNYGYTF; CDR3nt: TGTGCCTGGACAGGGAACTATGGCTACACCTTC
v_gene: TRBV4-3; j_gene: TRBJ2-7; d_gene: TRBD2; abundance: once; CDR3aa: CASSPSTAGTTLQERYEQYF; CDR3nt: TGCGCCAGCAGCCCCTCCACGGCGGGGACTACACTACAGGAGCGCTACGAGCAGTACTTC
v_gene: TRBV5-1; j_gene: TRBJ2-1; d_gene: .; abundance: .; CDR3aa: CASSFGGHNEQFF; CDR3nt: TGCGCCAGCAGCTTCGGTGGGCACAATGAGCAGTTCTTC
v_gene: TRBV5-1; j_gene: TRBJ1-1; d_gene: .; abundance: once; CDR3aa: CANSGGAGTLNTEAFF; CDR3nt: TGCGCCAACAGCGGTGGAGCAGGGACCTTGAACACTGAAGCTTTCTTT
v_gene: TRBV2; j_gene: TRBJ2-1; d_gene: TRBD1; abundance: .; CDR3aa: CASSAQGAVGNEQFF; CDR3nt: TGTGCCAGCAGTGCCCAGGGGGCGGTAGGTAATGAGCAGTTCTTC
v_gene: TRBV6-6; j_gene: TRBJ1-1; d_gene: TRBD1; abundance: .; CDR3aa: CASREGGNTEAFF; CDR3nt: TGTGCCAGCAGGGAAGGGGGCAACACTGAAGCTTTCTTT
v_gene: TRBV9; j_gene: TRBJ2-5; d_gene: TRBD2; abundance: .; CDR3aa: CASSVASGGIETQYF; CDR3nt: TGTGCCAGCAGCGTGGCTAGCGGGGGAATAGAGACCCAGTACTTC
v_gene: TRBV18; j_gene: TRBJ1-1; d_gene: .; abundance: .; CDR3aa: CASSLPGDTEAFF; CDR3nt: TGTGCCAGCTCACTCCCGGGAGACACTGAAGCTTTCTTT
v_gene: TRBV19; j_gene: TRBJ1-5; d_gene: .; abundance: .; CDR3aa: CASSKGDGNQPQHF; CDR3nt: TGTGCCAGTAGTAAAGGGGATGGCAATCAGCCCCAGCATTTT
v_gene: TRBV29-1; j_gene: TRBJ1-1; d_gene: .; abundance: .; CDR3aa: CSVGQGDEAFF; CDR3nt: TGCAGCGTTGGGCAGGGCGATGAAGCTTTCTTT
v_gene: TRBV7-9; j_gene: TRBJ2-5; d_gene: .; abundance: .; CDR3aa: CASSPISETQYF; CDR3nt: TGTGCCAGCAGCCCCATTTCGGAGACCCAGTACTTC
v_gene: TRBV30; j_gene: TRBJ1-3; d_gene: .; abundance: .; CDR3aa: CAWTTGGNTIYF; CDR3nt: TGTGCCTGGACCACAGGCGGAAACACCATATATTTT
v_gene: TRBV19; j_gene: TRBJ2-1; d_gene: .; abundance: .; CDR3aa: CASGGQWGEQFF; CDR3nt: TGTGCCAGTGGGGGCCAGTGGGGTGAGCAGTTCTTC
v_gene: TRBV18; j_gene: TRBJ1-2; d_gene: TRBD1; abundance: .; CDR3aa: CASSPQGQKYTF; CDR3nt: TGTGCCAGCTCACCACAGGGACAGAAATACACCTTC
v_gene: TRBV5-6; j_gene: TRBJ2-1; d_gene: .; abundance: .; CDR3aa: CASRSIERGEQFF; CDR3nt: TGTGCCAGCAGGAGCATAGAAAGGGGAGAGCAGTTCTTC
v_gene: TRBV6-6; j_gene: TRBJ2-7; d_gene: .; abundance: .; CDR3aa: CASSYLQASYEQYF; CDR3nt: TGTGCCAGCAGTTACCTACAGGCTTCCTACGAGCAGTACTTC
v_gene: TRBV7-3; j_gene: TRBJ2-1; d_gene: TRBD2; abundance: .; CDR3aa: CASSQTSGIGNEQFF; CDR3nt: TGTGCCAGCAGCCAAACTAGCGGAATAGGCAATGAGCAGTTCTTC
v_gene: TRBV25-1; j_gene: TRBJ2-2; d_gene: .; abundance: once; CDR3aa: CASSEPTDRYTGELFF; CDR3nt: TGTGCCAGCAGTGAACCCACTGACAGATACACCGGGGAGCTGTTTTTT
v_gene: TRBV7-9; j_gene: TRBJ2-3; d_gene: TRBD2; abundance: .; CDR3aa: CASRASGVGSTQYF; CDR3nt: TGTGCCAGCAGAGCTAGCGGGGTGGGTAGTACGCAGTATTTT
v_gene: TRBV4-2; j_gene: TRBJ2-7; d_gene: .; abundance: .; CDR3aa: CASSQTGTLDRDYEQYF; CDR3nt: TGTGCCAGCAGCCAAACCGGGACGCTCGATCGGGACTACGAGCAGTACTTC
v_gene: TRBV30; j_gene: TRBJ1-3; d_gene: TRBD1; abundance: .; CDR3aa: CAWSVLGQGGGNTIYF; CDR3nt: TGTGCCTGGAGTGTACTGGGACAGGGGGGCGGAAACACCATATATTTT
v_gene: TRBV5-1; j_gene: TRBJ1-4; d_gene: TRBD1; abundance: .; CDR3aa: CASSLQGAQNNEKLFF; CDR3nt: TGCGCCAGCAGCTTACAGGGGGCGCAGAATAATGAAAAACTGTTTTTT
v_gene: TRBV7-9; j_gene: TRBJ2-1; d_gene: .; abundance: .; CDR3aa: CASSLAPGYNEQFF; CDR3nt: TGTGCCAGCAGCCTAGCGCCAGGATACAATGAGCAGTTCTTC
v_gene: TRBV7-9; j_gene: TRBJ2-5; d_gene: TRBD2; abundance: .; CDR3aa: CASKTSGGARETQYF; CDR3nt: TGTGCCAGCAAGACTAGCGGGGGGGCGAGGGAGACCCAGTACTTC
v_gene: TRBV6-1; j_gene: TRBJ1-5; d_gene: .; abundance: .; CDR3aa: CASSEVGTQPQHF; CDR3nt: TGTGCCAGCAGTGAAGTGGGGACTCAGCCCCAGCATTTT
v_gene: TRBV10-3; j_gene: TRBJ1-1; d_gene: .; abundance: .; CDR3aa: CAISQMGYTEAFF; CDR3nt: TGTGCCATCAGCCAAATGGGGTACACTGAAGCTTTCTTT
v_gene: TRBV7-9; j_gene: TRBJ1-2; d_gene: .; abundance: .; CDR3aa: CASSLTQLGGYTF; CDR3nt: TGTGCCAGCAGCCTAACCCAACTTGGAGGCTACACCTTC
v_gene: TRBV6-5; j_gene: TRBJ1-4; d_gene: .; abundance: .; CDR3aa: CASSSGRPPLGEKLFF; CDR3nt: TGTGCCAGCAGTTCCGGGCGCCCCCCACTAGGTGAAAAACTGTTTTTT
v_gene: TRBV14; j_gene: TRBJ2-1; d_gene: TRBD1; abundance: .; CDR3aa: CASSRPGQKNEQFF; CDR3nt: TGTGCCAGCAGCCGCCCGGGACAGAAGAATGAGCAGTTCTTC
v_gene: TRBV11-2; j_gene: TRBJ1-1; d_gene: .; abundance: once; CDR3aa: CASSPHLGNTEAFF; CDR3nt: TGTGCCAGCAGCCCCCACCTGGGAAACACTGAAGCTTTCTTT
v_gene: TRBV7-8; j_gene: TRBJ2-7; d_gene: .; abundance: .; CDR3aa: CASSLPTNAYEQYF; CDR3nt: TGTGCCAGCAGCTTACCAACCAACGCTTACGAGCAGTACTTC
v_gene: TRBV6-5; j_gene: TRBJ2-1; d_gene: TRBD2; abundance: once; CDR3aa: CASRTPGRGDNEQFF; CDR3nt: TGTGCCAGCAGGACTCCGGGACGGGGGGACAATGAGCAGTTCTTC
v_gene: TRBV5-1; j_gene: TRBJ1-5; d_gene: TRBD1; abundance: .; CDR3aa: CASSLEAGGYQPQHF; CDR3nt: TGCGCCAGCAGCTTGGAGGCAGGGGGTTACCAGCCCCAGCATTTT
v_gene: TRBV5-1; j_gene: TRBJ2-1; d_gene: TRBD1; abundance: .; CDR3aa: CASSLAGQGARNEQFF; CDR3nt: TGCGCCAGCAGCTTGGCGGGACAGGGGGCGCGTAATGAGCAGTTCTTC
v_gene: TRBV5-1; j_gene: TRBJ2-5; d_gene: TRBD1; abundance: once; CDR3aa: CASSLRQGQETQYF; CDR3nt: TGCGCCAGCAGCTTACGACAGGGCCAAGAGACCCAGTACTTC
v_gene: TRBV7-2; j_gene: TRBJ2-6; d_gene: TRBD1; abundance: .; CDR3aa: CASKQGPGANVLTF; CDR3nt: TGTGCCAGCAAACAGGGGCCTGGGGCCAACGTCCTGACTTTC
v_gene: TRBV12-5; j_gene: TRBJ1-5; d_gene: TRBD1; abundance: .; CDR3aa: CASGLGQGAYQPQHF; CDR3nt: TGTGCTAGTGGTTTGGGGCAGGGGGCCTATCAGCCCCAGCATTTT
v_gene: TRBV6-6; j_gene: TRBJ1-1; d_gene: .; abundance: .; CDR3aa: CASSLDRLNTEAFF; CDR3nt: TGTGCCAGCAGCCTAGACAGGCTGAACACTGAAGCTTTCTTT
v_gene: TRBV29-1; j_gene: TRBJ2-7; d_gene: TRBD1; abundance: once; CDR3aa: CSVDMTGAYEQYF; CDR3nt: TGCAGCGTCGATATGACAGGGGCCTACGAGCAGTACTTC
v_gene: TRBV18; j_gene: TRBJ1-2; d_gene: TRBD1; abundance: .; CDR3aa: CASSSDRGIEGYTF; CDR3nt: TGTGCCAGCTCATCAGACAGGGGTATTGAAGGCTACACCTTC
v_gene: TRBV19; j_gene: TRBJ1-1; d_gene: .; abundance: once; CDR3aa: CASRNRWAEAFF; CDR3nt: TGTGCCAGTAGGAACAGGTGGGCTGAAGCTTTCTTT
v_gene: TRBV9; j_gene: TRBJ1-1; d_gene: .; abundance: .; CDR3aa: CASSGGEDEAFF; CDR3nt: TGTGCCAGCAGCGGGGGAGAGGATGAAGCTTTCTTT